The 12 T cell receptor beta chains reported below all come from one sample, sequenced in a study of blood T cell repertoires in COVID-19. Produced via immunoSEQ multiplex PCR; TCRdb's table is partial and in-frame only. This sample has around 270,000 clones, with about nine tenths found just once. The sequencing input was peripheral blood. Receptors were obtained from a man between 60 and 70 years old who had recovered from COVID-19.

The chain uses TRBV4-2 and TRBJ2-7; tentatively, D is TRBD1 (5 bases). V was shortened by 1 base and J by 0 bases, with 7 bases between the two germline ends. The CDR3 runs to 14 residues. Germline V gene sequence: CDR1 LGHNA, CDR2 YNFKEQ. CDR3 region: CASSQGRASYEQYF. CDR3 coding DNA: TGTGCCAGCAGCCAAGGCAGGGCCTCCTACGAGCAGTACTTC.

The chain couples TRBV7-9 to TRBJ1-6, with D possibly matching TRBD1 (6 bases). The CDR3 contains 16 residues. Germline loops: CDR1 SEHNR, CDR2 FQNEAQ (reference sequence). Trimming cost V 2 bases and J 6 bases, with 14 bases left between them. The CDR3 DNA sequence: TGTGCCAGCAGCTTACGGAACAGGGTTGGTAATTCACCCCTCCACTTT. This sequence encodes CASSLRNRVGNSPLHF.

This chain uses TRBV27 with TRBJ2-2; the D gene is possibly TRBD1 (5 bases). Germline lookup yields CDR1 MNHEY and CDR2 SMNVEV (reference sequence). This CDR3 region has 18 residues. V was shortened by 3 bases and J by 0 bases, with 17 bases between the two germline ends. In DNA, the CDR3 is TGTGCCAGCAGTTTTAGGTCTGGACAAGCCGCGAACACCGGGGAGCTGTTTTTT. Residues: CASSFRSGQAANTGELFF.

This chain joins TRBV11-3 and TRBJ2-1; 10 nucleotides agree with TRBD1. Germline CDR1 is SGHNT and CDR2 is YENEEA. This CDR3 spans 16 amino acids. After removal of 3 bases from V and 2 bases from J, the junction contained 4 bases not matched to a gene. The CDR3 DNA is TGTGCCAGCAGCTTCCGGGGACAGGGGACCTACAATGAGCAGTTCTTC. This encodes CASSFRGQGTYNEQFF.

This clone appeared a few times. The chain uses TRBV6-5 and TRBJ2-7; D perhaps matches TRBD2 (5 bases). The CDR3 contains 13 residues. With 6 bases removed from V and 3 bases from J, the gap between germline ends came to 12 bases. In germline, CDR1 is MNHEY, CDR2 SVGAGI. The CDR3: CASRAGMVYEQYF. DNA for the CDR3: TGTGCCAGCAGGGCCGGGATGGTCTACGAGCAGTACTTC.

This chain links TRBV19 with TRBJ1-2; the D gene is possibly TRBD1 (6 bases). Germline CDR1 LNHDA, CDR2 SQIVND (reference sequence). The germline V and J ends were trimmed by 3 bases and 4 bases, with 24 bases remaining between them. The CDR3 consists of 18 residues. The DNA for the CDR3 is TGTGCCAGTAGTATCTCCCTGGCCCCGGCAGGGGCAGCCTATGGCTACACCTTC. Translation: CASSISLAPAGAAYGYTF.

The gene calls are TRBV3-1 (or the pseudogene TRBV3-2) and TRBJ1-1, with D unclear. The germline V gene has CDR1 LGHDT and CDR2 YNNKEL (reference sequence). This CDR3 has 12 amino acids. Trimming took 4 bases from V and 5 from J, leaving 8 bases between them. CDR3 residues: CASSRNGTEAFF. The CDR3 DNA follows: TGTGCCAGCAGCCGAAACGGGACTGAAGCTTTCTTT.

The CDR3: CASSLDPRTRNNEQFF. DNA for the CDR3: TGTGCCAGCAGCTTAGATCCCCGAACGAGGAACAATGAGCAGTTCTTC. The chain recombines TRBV7-2 with TRBJ2-1; D remains ambiguous. Germline CDR1 is SGHTA and CDR2 is FQGNSA. Trimming took 1 base from V and 5 from J, leaving 15 bases between them. This CDR3 is built from 16 residues.

The chain employs TRBV7-9 and TRBJ2-3; TRBD2 aligns across 8 bases. J lost 15 bases, V lost 0 bases, and 8 bases had no gene match. Germline V gene data show CDR1 as SEHNR and CDR2 as FQNEAQ (reference sequence). There are 13 residues in the CDR3. As DNA, the CDR3 is TGTGCCAGCAGCTTAGCGGTGACTAGCGTAACCTATTTT. This encodes CASSLAVTSVTYF. Complete variable domain (other parts from reference TRBV7-9 and TRBJ2-3): DTGVSQNPRHKITKRGQNVTFRCDPISEHNRLYWYRQTLGQGPEFLTYFQNEAQLEKSRLLSDRFSAERPKGSFSTLEIQRTEQGDSAMYLCASSLAVTSVTYFGPGTRLTVL.

The chain combines TRBV25-1 with TRBJ2-3, with 9 bases that match TRBD1. V shed 3 bases and J 4 bases; nucleotides not matched to a gene: 11. The CDR3 is 17 amino acids. Germline V gene lookup returns CDR1 MGHDK and CDR2 SYGVNS. DNA of the CDR3: TGTGCCAGCAGTGAGATATCACAGGGGGCGAGGGCAGATACGCAGTATTTT. The encoded protein is CASSEISQGARADTQYF.

This chain connects TRBV29-1 to TRBJ2-1; 12 bases agree with TRBD1. The CDR3 loop spans 13 amino acids. Germline CDR1 and CDR2: SQVTM and ANQGSEA. Germline trimming cut 7 bases from V and 8 bases from J; bases unmatched to any gene: 6. CDR3 loop: CSAGTGGLDEQFF. In DNA, the CDR3 is TGCAGCGCCGGGACAGGGGGCTTGGATGAGCAGTTCTTC.

This chain links TRBV3-1 (or the pseudogene TRBV3-2) with TRBJ2-2; 9 positions match TRBD1. Germline V gene data show CDR1 as LGHDT and CDR2 as YNNKEL (reference sequence). The J segment lost 5 bases and the V segment lost 2 bases, leaving 9 bases of the junction unmatched. The CDR3 has 17 residues. The CDR3 loop is CASSQSGTGLITGELFF. The DNA of the CDR3 is TGTGCCAGCAGCCAATCAGGGACAGGGTTAATAACCGGGGAGCTGTTTTTT.